These T cell receptor beta chains were read from a single sample in a study of CD8 T cells in Susac syndrome. Via MiXCR, TCRdb re-called the immunoSEQ multiplex PCR reads, giving one row per CDR3 protein. The sample yields some 150,000 distinct CDR3 sequences, approximately 93% seen once. The sequenced material came from CD8+ T cells from PBMCs. The receptors here all came from a human donor with multiple sclerosis. CDR3s include the opening cysteine and the closing phenylalanine or tryptophan. The D gene is left open where the match is weak. Where a row states a size, it is once, few, many or the class of an expanded clone; other rows omit it.

DNA: TGTGCCACGTGGGGGGACAGTCACACAGATACGCAGTATTTT; CDR3: CATWGDSHTDTQYF; D: NA; V: TRBV27; J: TRBJ2-3; size: NA
DNA: TGTGCCAGCAGTGCGGCAGGGAGAACCTATCATGGCTACACCTTC; CDR3: CASSAAGRTYHGYTF; D: NA; V: TRBV2; J: TRBJ1-2; size: NA
DNA: TGTGCCACCAGCCCGTCGGGCAGGGTCGGTCAGCCCCAGCATTTT; CDR3: CATSPSGRVGQPQHF; D: NA; V: TRBV24-1; J: TRBJ1-5; size: NA
DNA: TGCGCCAGCAGCTTGGAAGGGTTGCCGGGCAATGAGCAGTTCTTC; CDR3: CASSLEGLPGNEQFF; D: NA; V: TRBV5-1; J: TRBJ2-1; size: NA
DNA: TGCAGTGCTACCTTCCCGGGGAGCACAGATACGCAGTATTTT; CDR3: CSATFPGSTDTQYF; D: NA; V: TRBV20-1; J: TRBJ2-3; size: NA
DNA: TGTGCCTGGAGTCTTACAGGATACAATGAGCAGTTCTTC; CDR3: CAWSLTGYNEQFF; D: NA; V: TRBV30; J: TRBJ2-1; size: NA
DNA: TGTGCCAGCAGCGCAGACAGGGGTGGGACAGATACGCAGTATTTT; CDR3: CASSADRGGTDTQYF; D: TRBD1; V: TRBV7-8; J: TRBJ2-3; size: NA
DNA: TGTGCCAGCAGCCAAGGACAGGGGGATAATTCACCCCTCCACTTT; CDR3: CASSQGQGDNSPLHF; D: TRBD1; V: TRBV4-2; J: TRBJ1-6; size: NA
DNA: TGTGCCTGGAGTGAGGGGACGGGCACTGAAGCTTTCTTT; CDR3: CAWSEGTGTEAFF; D: NA; V: TRBV30; J: TRBJ1-1; size: NA
DNA: TGCGCCAGCAGCCAACACAGGGGGCTTTCAGAGACCCAGTACTTC; CDR3: CASSQHRGLSETQYF; D: TRBD1; V: TRBV4-3; J: TRBJ2-5; size: NA
DNA: TGCAGCTCGACGGCAGGGGGAGGCTACACCTTC; CDR3: CSSTAGGGYTF; D: TRBD1; V: TRBV29-1; J: TRBJ1-2; size: NA
DNA: TGTGCCAGCAGTTTACGTTGGGAAGCTTTCTTT; CDR3: CASSLRWEAFF; D: NA; V: TRBV12-3/TRBV12-4; J: TRBJ1-1; size: NA
DNA: TGCAGTGCTAGGGGAAAGGACTCCTACGAGCAGTACTTC; CDR3: CSARGKDSYEQYF; D: NA; V: TRBV20-1; J: TRBJ2-7; size: NA
DNA: TGTGCCAGCAGGGGACAGGGCTCCTACTATGGCTACACCTTC; CDR3: CASRGQGSYYGYTF; D: TRBD1; V: TRBV27; J: TRBJ1-2; size: NA
DNA: TGTGCCAGCAGTTACTCGTCGCACAGGGGGACGGAGCAGTTCTTC; CDR3: CASSYSSHRGTEQFF; D: TRBD1; V: TRBV6-2/TRBV6-3; J: TRBJ2-1; size: NA
DNA: TGTGCCAGCAGTTTATACAGGGAGGGTGCTTCACCCCTCCACTTT; CDR3: CASSLYREGASPLHF; D: NA; V: TRBV27; J: TRBJ1-6; size: NA
DNA: TGTGCCAGCAGTCCCAAGGGAAACACCGGGGAGCTGTTTTTT; CDR3: CASSPKGNTGELFF; D: NA; V: TRBV27; J: TRBJ2-2; size: NA
DNA: TGTGCCAGTAGCTTGACTAGCGGGCCCAATGAGCAGTTCTTC; CDR3: CASSLTSGPNEQFF; D: TRBD2; V: TRBV19; J: TRBJ2-1; size: NA
DNA: TGTGCCAGCAGCTCGCAACAGGGGGGGACGTTGAATACGCAGTATTTT; CDR3: CASSSQQGGTLNTQYF; D: NA; V: TRBV7-8; J: TRBJ2-3; size: NA
DNA: TGTGCCAGCAGCTGGACAGGGGACGAGCAGTACTTC; CDR3: CASSWTGDEQYF; D: TRBD1; V: TRBV7-9; J: TRBJ2-7; size: NA
DNA: TGTGCCAGCAGCATCAATAGGGGACGGACGAACACCGGGGAGCTGTTTTTT; CDR3: CASSINRGRTNTGELFF; D: NA; V: TRBV27; J: TRBJ2-2; size: NA
DNA: TGCAGCGTTGAAGTGACAGGGAAAAGCACAGATACGCAGTATTTT; CDR3: CSVEVTGKSTDTQYF; D: TRBD1; V: TRBV29-1; J: TRBJ2-3; size: NA
DNA: TGTGCCAGTTTAGGACTAGCTGGTTACAATGAGCAGTTCTTC; CDR3: CASLGLAGYNEQFF; D: TRBD2; V: TRBV27; J: TRBJ2-1; size: NA
DNA: TGTGCCAGTAGTACCCGGGACAGGCTCTACGAGCAGTACTTC; CDR3: CASSTRDRLYEQYF; D: TRBD1; V: TRBV19; J: TRBJ2-7; size: NA
DNA: TGCAGTGCTAACCGGGACAGGGTCTACAATGAGCAGTTCTTC; CDR3: CSANRDRVYNEQFF; D: TRBD1; V: TRBV20-1; J: TRBJ2-1; size: NA
DNA: TGTGCCAGCAGTTTATACAGGGATACGGACGAGCAGTACTTC; CDR3: CASSLYRDTDEQYF; D: NA; V: TRBV28; J: TRBJ2-7; size: NA
DNA: TGTGCCAGCAGCTTGAGTCCCGCTATATCCTACAATGAGCAGTTCTTC; CDR3: CASSLSPAISYNEQFF; D: NA; V: TRBV7-8; J: TRBJ2-1; size: NA
DNA: TGTGCCACCAGCACACGACAGAAACTCTACGAGCAGTACTTC; CDR3: CATSTRQKLYEQYF; D: NA; V: TRBV15; J: TRBJ2-7; size: NA
DNA: TGTGCCAGCAGTTCTGGGTTAGCGGGGGAACGGGACATTCAGTACTTC; CDR3: CASSSGLAGERDIQYF; D: TRBD2; V: TRBV12-3/TRBV12-4; J: TRBJ2-4; size: NA
DNA: TGTGCCAGCAGCTTAGTGACTAGCGGGGCCACCGGGGAGCTGTTTTTT; CDR3: CASSLVTSGATGELFF; D: TRBD2; V: TRBV7-6; J: TRBJ2-2; size: NA
DNA: TGCAGTGCTAGAGATGGTAGAGGTCAGGGGGTCGGGGAGCTGTTTTTT; CDR3: CSARDGRGQGVGELFF; D: TRBD1; V: TRBV20-1; J: TRBJ2-2; size: NA
DNA: TGTGCCAGCAGCCCCCGGGACAGGGGGGACGAGCAGTACTTC; CDR3: CASSPRDRGDEQYF; D: TRBD1; V: TRBV7-6; J: TRBJ2-7; size: few
DNA: TGTGCCATCAGTGTGGCGGGGTATTCCTACGAGCAGTACTTC; CDR3: CAISVAGYSYEQYF; D: NA; V: TRBV10-3; J: TRBJ2-7; size: NA
DNA: TGTGCCAGCAGTCCCCACGGGACTTCGGCGTCCTACGAGCAGTACTTC; CDR3: CASSPHGTSASYEQYF; D: NA; V: TRBV12-3/TRBV12-4; J: TRBJ2-7; size: NA
DNA: TGTGCCAGCAGCCCCGGAAGGGGTTGGAACACTGAAGCTTTCTTT; CDR3: CASSPGRGWNTEAFF; D: NA; V: TRBV9; J: TRBJ1-1; size: NA
DNA: TGTGCCAGCAGTCCTGGACCTGGAGGGCATTCACCCCTCCACTTT; CDR3: CASSPGPGGHSPLHF; D: NA; V: TRBV27; J: TRBJ1-6; size: NA
DNA: TGCAGTGCTCGATATAGCAATCAGCCCCAGCATTTT; CDR3: CSARYSNQPQHF; D: NA; V: TRBV20-1; J: TRBJ1-5; size: NA
DNA: TGTGCCATCAACTGGAGGATGGGAGATACGCAGTATTTT; CDR3: CAINWRMGDTQYF; D: NA; V: TRBV7-9; J: TRBJ2-3; size: NA
DNA: TGCGCCAGCAGCCAAGATCTAATAGAGGGACAGGGGCACTTT; CDR3: CASSQDLIEGQGHF; D: TRBD1; V: TRBV4-1; J: TRBJ1-6; size: NA
DNA: TGCAGCATTACAGGGGGTTCGGGGGAGCTGTTTTTT; CDR3: CSITGGSGELFF; D: TRBD1; V: TRBV29-1; J: TRBJ2-2; size: NA
DNA: TGCAGTGCCCCCACATCCTACGAGCAGTACTTC; CDR3: CSAPTSYEQYF; D: NA; V: TRBV20-1; J: TRBJ2-7; size: NA
DNA: TGCAGCGTTGATGTACCCCCTAGCTACGAGCAGTACTTC; CDR3: CSVDVPPSYEQYF; D: NA; V: TRBV29-1; J: TRBJ2-7; size: NA
DNA: TGTGCCAGCAGCGTTAGCGGGGGGGTAAACAATGAGCAGTTCTTC; CDR3: CASSVSGGVNNEQFF; D: TRBD2; V: TRBV9; J: TRBJ2-1; size: once
DNA: TGTGCCTGGAGTGTTGGACACAATCAGCCCCAGCATTTT; CDR3: CAWSVGHNQPQHF; D: NA; V: TRBV30; J: TRBJ1-5; size: NA
DNA: TGCAGCGTTGGTGGGGAACGACTAGCGGGGAACAATGAGCAGTTCTTC; CDR3: CSVGGERLAGNNEQFF; D: TRBD2; V: TRBV29-1; J: TRBJ2-1; size: NA
DNA: TGTGCCAGCAGCTTAAAAGGTCAGGGGGCAGATACGCAGTATTTT; CDR3: CASSLKGQGADTQYF; D: TRBD1; V: TRBV7-9; J: TRBJ2-3; size: NA
DNA: TGTGCCAGCAGCTTAGGCGGAGACAGGGTTAATCGAGCTTTCTTT; CDR3: CASSLGGDRVNRAFF; D: TRBD1; V: TRBV7-9; J: TRBJ1-1; size: NA
DNA: TGCGCCAGCAGTCAATGGACAGTAAGGACCTACGAGCAGTACTTC; CDR3: CASSQWTVRTYEQYF; D: NA; V: TRBV23-1; J: TRBJ2-7; size: NA
DNA: TGTGCCACCGGGACGGATAGCCTCCACTTT; CDR3: CATGTDSLHF; D: NA; V: TRBV25-1; J: TRBJ1-6; size: once
DNA: TGCAGCGTCCCCCCCCGGGGCATGAACACTGAAGCTTTCTTT; CDR3: CSVPPRGMNTEAFF; D: NA; V: TRBV29-1; J: TRBJ1-1; size: NA
DNA: TGCAGCGTCGGAACAGGGGGTCGCTTACACTACGAGCAGTACTTC; CDR3: CSVGTGGRLHYEQYF; D: TRBD1; V: TRBV29-1; J: TRBJ2-7; size: NA
DNA: TGTGCCAGCGCCAGGGGACAATACAATGAGCAGTTCTTC; CDR3: CASARGQYNEQFF; D: NA; V: TRBV27; J: TRBJ2-1; size: NA
DNA: TGTGCCAGCAGCGGGCGGAGGACGGGGACCAACGAAGCTTTCTTT; CDR3: CASSGRRTGTNEAFF; D: NA; V: TRBV7-2; J: TRBJ1-1; size: NA
DNA: TGTGCCAGCAGCTTGAGGGGGTTGACTGAAGCTTTCTTT; CDR3: CASSLRGLTEAFF; D: NA; V: TRBV11-3; J: TRBJ1-1; size: NA
DNA: TGTGCCAGCTCCCTCTCGGGGGGCCCCGGGGAGCAGTACTTC; CDR3: CASSLSGGPGEQYF; D: NA; V: TRBV14; J: TRBJ2-7; size: NA
DNA: TGTGCCAGCAGCCTCGGACACAATAGCAATCAGCCCCAGCATTTT; CDR3: CASSLGHNSNQPQHF; D: NA; V: TRBV7-9; J: TRBJ1-5; size: NA
DNA: TGTGCCACCAGCAGAGGGAGGGTCAGTGTGGCACCCCTCCACTTT; CDR3: CATSRGRVSVAPLHF; D: NA; V: TRBV15; J: TRBJ1-6; size: NA
DNA: TGTGCCAGCAGCAGCGGGACAGGACTCACAGATACGCAGTATTTT; CDR3: CASSSGTGLTDTQYF; D: NA; V: TRBV27; J: TRBJ2-3; size: NA
DNA: TGTGCCAGCTCACCTCGCGACTCGATCGACGATACGCAGTATTTT; CDR3: CASSPRDSIDDTQYF; D: NA; V: TRBV18; J: TRBJ2-3; size: NA
DNA: TGTGCCATCCGTAGCGAGGGGAGCACAGATACGCAGTATTTT; CDR3: CAIRSEGSTDTQYF; D: NA; V: TRBV10-3; J: TRBJ2-3; size: NA